Following are 2 T cell receptor beta chains from one sample sequenced in a study of T cell responses to AZD1222 COVID-19 vaccine (dated by TCRdb to about 2021). To prepare the library, the immunoSEQ multiplex PCR assay was applied. TCRdb provides this immuneACCESS table in a form limited to in-frame rearrangements. Some clones are lacking; in checked studies, under half of them reflect an unresolved V gene, and why the rest are absent is not known. The sample records about 130,000 clones, roughly nine tenths of which are singletons. Clones ranked in the top ten supply roughly a tenth of the sample. What the time point label conveys for this sample: about 28 days (+/-7) after the second vaccine dose. The sample here was peripheral blood, taken 28 days after the second AZD1222 dose. All receptors derive from an adult who received the AZD1222 COVID-19 vaccine.

J is TRBJ2-1 and V is TRBV28; D possibly matches TRBD1 or TRBD2 (6 bases each). The CDR3 runs to 14 residues. V lost 7 bases, J lost 6 bases, and 16 bases lay in between. Germline CDR1 is MDHEN and CDR2 is SYDVKM. The CDR3 nucleotides read TGTGCCAGCATCCTTGGGGGGACACCCAATGAGCAGTTCTTC. This encodes CASILGGTPNEQFF.

The chain employs TRBV12-3 or TRBV12-4 and TRBJ1-2; D is possibly TRBD1 (6 bases). V lost 5 bases and J lost 8, with 12 bases in between. This CDR3 has 12 amino acids. The CDR3 region is CASSINRDGYTF. For the CDR3, the DNA is TGTGCCAGCAGTATCAACAGGGACGGCTACACCTTC.